This T cell receptor beta chain was profiled in a study of cytomegalovirus exposure and HLA in healthy donors. Study summary: The same platform was used for the 110 or so validation repertoires and the 500 to 700 first-cohort repertoires, a later analysis reported.

The data were produced by immunoSEQ multiplex PCR, yet TCRdb's version contains in-frame clones alone and is incomplete. This sample has roughly 220,000 clones; 85% to 95% occur once, and the top ten carry 0.8% to 1.2%. Study conclusions and caveats: A subsequent analysis found that TCR clusters from the first cohort also tended to co-occur in the 120 or so validation repertoires, with approximately 94% of cluster scores above 0.

The CDR3 sequence is 15 residues long. Germline-derived CDR1 and CDR2 are MNHEY and SMNVEV (reference sequence). J was trimmed by 2 bases and V by 9 bases; bases with no gene match: 10. A remark on this clone: Its target is not known.

The receptor's source is a woman between 18 and 30 years old in good health and CMV-seronegative. The chain uses TRBV27 and TRBJ2-7, with 10 positions matching TRBD2. Sequenced sample: PBMCs. For the CDR3, the DNA is TGTGCCAGTCAAAAGCTAGCGGGAGATACCTACGAGCAGTACTTC. Its translation is CASQKLAGDTYEQYF.